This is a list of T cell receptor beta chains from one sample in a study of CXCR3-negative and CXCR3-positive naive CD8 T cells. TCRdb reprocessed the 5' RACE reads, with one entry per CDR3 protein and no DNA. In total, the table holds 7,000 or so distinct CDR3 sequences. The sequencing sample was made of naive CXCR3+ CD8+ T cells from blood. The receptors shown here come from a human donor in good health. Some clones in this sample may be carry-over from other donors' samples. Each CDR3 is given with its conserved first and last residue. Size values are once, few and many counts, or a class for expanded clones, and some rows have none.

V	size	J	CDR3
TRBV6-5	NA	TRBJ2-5	CASSYRQDPPQETQYF
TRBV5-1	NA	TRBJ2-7	CASSSPDREDYEQYF
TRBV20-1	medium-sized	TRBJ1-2	CSAWDRVNGGYTF
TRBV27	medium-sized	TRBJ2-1	CASHYRGGRDEQFF
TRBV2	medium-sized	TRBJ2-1	CASSNLFGTGLVNEQFF
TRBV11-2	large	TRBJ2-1	CASSSSRGSYNEQFF
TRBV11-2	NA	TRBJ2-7	CASRQTGGYEQYF
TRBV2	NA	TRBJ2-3	CASSSPRGRSTDTQYF
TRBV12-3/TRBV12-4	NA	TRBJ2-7	CASSGTENPYEQYF
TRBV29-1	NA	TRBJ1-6	CSARRDGRSPLHF
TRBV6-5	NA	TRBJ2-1	CASSYSLGLASYNEQFF
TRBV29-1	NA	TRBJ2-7	CSVTGPILYEQYF
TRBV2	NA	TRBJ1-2	CASTSGLFSLYGYTF
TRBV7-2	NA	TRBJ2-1	CASSSPGEYNEQFF
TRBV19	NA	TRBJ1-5	CASSSAGQIPNQPQHF
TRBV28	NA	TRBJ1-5	CASSDSGGGNQPQHF
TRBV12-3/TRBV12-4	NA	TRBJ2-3	CASRPYGDTSTDTQYF
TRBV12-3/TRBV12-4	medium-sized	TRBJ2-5	CASSRGLAAEETQYF
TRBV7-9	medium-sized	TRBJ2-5	CASSPTSGEETQYF
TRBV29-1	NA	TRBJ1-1	CSAAINTEAFF